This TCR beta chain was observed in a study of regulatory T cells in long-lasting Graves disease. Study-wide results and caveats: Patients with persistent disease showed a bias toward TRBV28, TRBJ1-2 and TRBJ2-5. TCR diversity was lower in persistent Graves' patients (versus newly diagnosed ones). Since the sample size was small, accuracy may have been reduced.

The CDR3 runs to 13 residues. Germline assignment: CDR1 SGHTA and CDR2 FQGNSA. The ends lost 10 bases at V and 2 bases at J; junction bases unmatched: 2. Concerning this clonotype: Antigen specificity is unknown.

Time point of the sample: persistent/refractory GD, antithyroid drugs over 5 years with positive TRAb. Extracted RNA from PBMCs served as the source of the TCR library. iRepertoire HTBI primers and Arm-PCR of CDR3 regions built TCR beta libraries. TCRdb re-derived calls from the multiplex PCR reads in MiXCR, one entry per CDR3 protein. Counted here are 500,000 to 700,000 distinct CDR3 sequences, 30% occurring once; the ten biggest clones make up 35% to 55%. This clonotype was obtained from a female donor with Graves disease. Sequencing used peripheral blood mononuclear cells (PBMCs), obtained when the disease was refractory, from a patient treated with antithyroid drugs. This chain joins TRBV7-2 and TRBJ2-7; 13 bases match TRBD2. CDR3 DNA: TGTGCCATGGGACTAGCGGGAACCTACGAGCAGTACTTC. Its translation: CAMGLAGTYEQYF.